The rows below give T cell receptor beta chains drawn from one sample of a study of T cell responses to AZD1222 COVID-19 vaccine. This table comes from immunoSEQ multiplex PCR, and its TCRdb copy is limited to in-frame clones, with some not included. The table has 80,000 to 90,000 clones, about nine tenths seen once. The sequences come from peripheral blood, collected on day 0 of AZD1222 vaccination. The receptors shown here come from an adult in good health. Each CDR3 is given with its conserved first and last residue. Each record gives: V gene, clone size, D gene, J gene, CDR3 DNA, CDR3 protein. A D gene is named only where the DNA matches it firmly. Rows may omit the clone size; those that give it use once, few, many or a size class.

>TRBV4-1|few|.|TRBJ1-4
TGCGCCAGCAGCCAATACGTGCAGGACGGTAATGAAAAACTGTTTTTT
CASSQYVQDGNEKLFF
>TRBV7-9|.|.|TRBJ2-1
TGTGCCAGCAGCCCTACCTCGGGGGAGGTAAATGAGCAGTTCTTC
CASSPTSGEVNEQFF
>TRBV6-5|once|TRBD1|TRBJ1-2
TGTGCCAGCAGTTACGGGACAGATGGCTACACCTTC
CASSYGTDGYTF
>TRBV9|.|.|TRBJ2-2
TGTGCCAGCAGCGTAGATCTTCCAGGGGAGCTGTTTTTT
CASSVDLPGELFF
>TRBV6-6|.|TRBD1|TRBJ1-6
TGTGCCAGCATTGGACAGGGGGCAGATAATTCACCCCTCCACTTT
CASIGQGADNSPLHF
>TRBV10-3|.|TRBD1|TRBJ2-7
TGTGCCATCAGTGGGACAGGCACCTACGAGCAGTACTTC
CAISGTGTYEQYF
>TRBV10-2|.|TRBD2|TRBJ2-1
TGCGCCAGCCGTTACGGGACTAGCGGCAATGAGCAGTTCTTC
CASRYGTSGNEQFF
>TRBV6-4|.|.|TRBJ1-3
TGTGCCAGCAGTGACTCTAAGCAGGGGACTGGAAACACCATATATTTT
CASSDSKQGTGNTIYF
>TRBV20-1|.|.|TRBJ2-1
TGCAGTGCTAGTTTTCAGGACAACTACAATGAGCAGTTCTTC
CSASFQDNYNEQFF
>TRBV6-5|.|.|TRBJ2-1
TGTGCCAGTCTACCGGGCGGAGGGCCTAGAAATGAGCAGTTCTTC
CASLPGGGPRNEQFF
>TRBV29-1|.|.|TRBJ2-2
TGCAGCGTTCAAATTGGTCCCGCCGGGGAGCTGTTTTTT
CSVQIGPAGELFF
>TRBV5-1|.|.|TRBJ1-1
TGCGCCAGCAGCCGGGACACCGGAGGAATGAACACTGAAGCTTTCTTT
CASSRDTGGMNTEAFF
>TRBV19|.|.|TRBJ2-7
TGTGCCAGTAGTATCGGAACAGGATCCAACTACGAGCAGTACTTC
CASSIGTGSNYEQYF
>TRBV5-5|.|.|TRBJ1-1
TGTGCCAGCAGCTTTCAAGACAGGACCACTGAAGCTTTCTTT
CASSFQDRTTEAFF
>TRBV12-3/TRBV12-4|.|.|TRBJ1-5
TGTGCCAGCAGCCTCCAGAGCAATCAGCCCCAGCATTTT
CASSLQSNQPQHF
>TRBV19|.|TRBD2|TRBJ2-3
TGTGCCAGTAGTCCCCAGACTAGCGGGAAATCAGATACGCAGTATTTT
CASSPQTSGKSDTQYF
>TRBV24-1|.|.|TRBJ1-1
TGTGCCACCAGTAGCACTATTGGAACTGAAGCTTTCTTT
CATSSTIGTEAFF
>TRBV9|.|.|TRBJ1-6
TGTGCCAGCAGCGTAGATCAAGGTGATTCACCCCTCCACTTT
CASSVDQGDSPLHF
>TRBV5-6|.|.|TRBJ1-1
TGTGCCAGCAGCTTAAAGGGGCCTGGACTGAGGAACACTGAAGCTTTCTTT
CASSLKGPGLRNTEAFF
>TRBV5-6|.|TRBD1|TRBJ1-2
TGTGCCAGCAGCCGAAAAAGTGGACAGGGTGCTTCTGTTGGCTACACCTTC
CASSRKSGQGASVGYTF
>TRBV6-4|.|TRBD1|TRBJ1-1
TGTGCCAGCAGACGCGACAGGGAGAGGGCTGAAGCTTTCTTT
CASRRDRERAEAFF
>TRBV6-5|once|TRBD1|TRBJ1-2
TGTGCCAGCAGTTCATGGACAGGAGCAGAGGGGTCTAAGACCTTC
CASSSWTGAEGSKTF
>TRBV5-4|.|TRBD1|TRBJ1-1
TGTGCCAGCACCGGGACAGGAATCACTGAAGCTTTCTTT
CASTGTGITEAFF
>TRBV6-6|few|.|TRBJ1-2
.
CASRDSGQGYGYTF
>TRBV24-1|.|.|TRBJ1-4
TGTGCCACCAGCGATGTGAGGGGGAAACTGTTTTTT
CATSDVRGKLFF
>TRBV4-1|.|TRBD2|TRBJ2-2
TGCGCCAGCACCAACCTCGGGAGGGAAGACACCGGGGAGCTGTTTTTT
CASTNLGREDTGELFF
>TRBV3-1/TRBV3-2|.|.|TRBJ2-1
TGTGCCAGCAGCCCAACACAATACAATGAGCAGTTCTTC
CASSPTQYNEQFF
>TRBV19|.|TRBD2|TRBJ2-7
TGTGCCAGTACCCGGGGAGGGGCCTCCTACGAGCAGTACTTC
CASTRGGASYEQYF
>TRBV7-9|.|TRBD1|TRBJ2-1
TGTGCCAGCAGCCCCGACAGGGATGAGCAGTTCTTC
CASSPDRDEQFF
>TRBV28|.|.|TRBJ1-6
TGTGCCAGCAGTTTATGGCAGGGAGGCTCACCCCTCCACTTT
CASSLWQGGSPLHF
>TRBV7-3|.|TRBD2|TRBJ2-3
TGTGCCAGCAGCTTGGGCGGGAGAGGCACAGATACGCAGTATTTT
CASSLGGRGTDTQYF
>TRBV3-1/TRBV3-2|.|.|TRBJ1-5
TGTGCCAGCAGCCTTGGGTCGGGGGACGCGGTTCAGCCCCAGCATTTT
CASSLGSGDAVQPQHF
>TRBV28|.|.|TRBJ2-1
TGTGCCAGCAGTCCCCAGGACAGCTCCTACAATGAGCAGTTCTTC
CASSPQDSSYNEQFF
>TRBV29-1|once|TRBD2|TRBJ2-1
TGCAGCGTTGGACTAGCGGGAGGGGACAATGAGCAGTTCTTC
CSVGLAGGDNEQFF
>TRBV9|.|TRBD1|TRBJ1-1
TGTGCCAGCAGCGTAGCTGGGAGACAGGGGATCTTCTTT
CASSVAGRQGIFF
>TRBV29-1|few|.|TRBJ2-1
TGCAGCGCAAGCGGGACAGGTGAGCAGTTCTTC
CSASGTGEQFF
>TRBV2|.|TRBD1|TRBJ1-5
TGTGCCACCTCACAGGGGCTAGAAAGCAATCAGCCCCAGCATTTT
CATSQGLESNQPQHF
>TRBV3-1/TRBV3-2|once|.|TRBJ2-7
TGTGCCAGCAGCCGGGGGGGCCTCTCCTACGAGCAGTACTTC
CASSRGGLSYEQYF
>TRBV5-4|.|TRBD2|TRBJ2-3
TGTGCCAGCAGCTTGGGTGTCAGCGGGAGGAAAACTAGCACAGATACGCAGTATTTT
CASSLGVSGRKTSTDTQYF
>TRBV5-1|.|.|TRBJ1-2
TGCGCCAGCAGCGAAGACAGCTATGGCTACACCTTC
CASSEDSYGYTF
>TRBV10-1|.|TRBD2|TRBJ2-3
TGCGCCAGCAGTGCGAGTCTAGCGGGGAGAACAGATACGCAGTATTTT
CASSASLAGRTDTQYF
>TRBV6-5|.|.|TRBJ2-6
TGTGCCAGCAGTTATACCCTCTCTGGGGCCAACGTCCTGACTTTC
CASSYTLSGANVLTF
>TRBV28|.|.|TRBJ1-2
TGTGCCAGCGGCCGGGGGGATGGAATTGATGGCTACACCTTC
CASGRGDGIDGYTF
>TRBV29-1|.|TRBD1|TRBJ1-5
TGCAGCGTTGGCACAGGGGGCCGCAATCAGCCCCAGCATTTT
CSVGTGGRNQPQHF
>TRBV19|.|TRBD1|TRBJ1-2
TGTGCCAGTAGTAAGGACAGGGACTATGGCTACACCTTC
CASSKDRDYGYTF
>TRBV11-2|.|TRBD2|TRBJ2-1
TGTGCCAGCAGCCCCAGCCTTACTAGCGGGAATCACAATGAGCAGTTCTTC
CASSPSLTSGNHNEQFF
>TRBV18|once|.|TRBJ2-7
TGTGCCAGCTCACCACCTCAAGGCGGCCCCCGGGAGCAGTACTTC
CASSPPQGGPREQYF
>TRBV12-5|once|.|TRBJ2-7
TGTGCTAGTGGTTTCAGTCCGGACGAGCAGTACTTC
CASGFSPDEQYF
>TRBV9|.|TRBD1|TRBJ1-4
TGTGCCAGCAGCGTAGGGACAGGGGGTGAAAAACTGTTTTTT
CASSVGTGGEKLFF
>TRBV20-1|.|.|TRBJ1-2
TGCAGTGCTAGTTATGAGAGGCAGAGAGGAGACACCTTC
CSASYERQRGDTF
>TRBV7-3|.|TRBD1|TRBJ2-5
TGTGCCAGCAGCCCTGGGACAGGGGGCCACCAAGAGACCCAGTACTTC
CASSPGTGGHQETQYF
>TRBV15|.|TRBD1|TRBJ2-2
TGTGCCACCAGCAGCTCAGGGGGCTCCACCGGGGAGCTGTTTTTT
CATSSSGGSTGELFF
>TRBV5-6|.|TRBD2|TRBJ2-1
TGTGCCAGCAGCAGGACTAGCGGCCCCTACAATGAGCAGTTCTTC
CASSRTSGPYNEQFF
>TRBV28|.|TRBD2|TRBJ2-7
TGTGCCAGCAGGGACTCTGGCGGGAGAGGCCACGAGCAGTACTTC
CASRDSGGRGHEQYF
>TRBV29-1|.|.|TRBJ1-4
TGCAGCGCCACGGGGTCCAGCGAAAAACTGTTTTTT
CSATGSSEKLFF
>TRBV7-9|.|.|TRBJ2-1
TGTGCCAGCAGCCGGGCCGGGCTCGAGCAGTTCTTC
CASSRAGLEQFF
>TRBV11-2|once|TRBD1|TRBJ2-5
TGTGCCAGCAGCTTCCAGGGGGTTAGGGAGACCCAGTACTTC
CASSFQGVRETQYF
>TRBV14|.|TRBD1|TRBJ2-5
TGTGCCAGCAGCCAAGTGAAACAGGGGGCTATCAACCAAGAGACCCAGTACTTC
CASSQVKQGAINQETQYF
>TRBV5-1|.|.|TRBJ1-1
TGCGCCAGCAGCTTGGCCATAAACACTGAAGCTTTCTTT
CASSLAINTEAFF
>TRBV6-6|.|.|TRBJ2-7
TGTGCCAGCAGACGGGGTAGCTTAGACGAGCAGTACTTC
CASRRGSLDEQYF